The clone carrying this T cell receptor beta chain was observed a single time. From blood CD8+ and CD4+ T cells, TCR beta sequences were generated. Random hexamers served to reverse transcribe roughly 0.5 to 1 ug RNA. The immunoSEQ assay covered 54 Vbeta and 13 Jbeta segments for CDR3. Each CDR3 protein is one row after TCRdb ran MiXCR on the immunoSEQ multiplex PCR reads. The profile shows about 240,000 distinct CDR3 sequences, 90% to 96% of them singletons. The sample is drawn from a study of CD8 T cells in Susac syndrome. The CDR3 spans 15 residues. Trimming stripped 2 bases from V and 0 bases from J, with 10 bases between. CDR1 is KGHSH, CDR2 LQKENI, per germline.

The chain couples TRBV18 to TRBJ1-2; D ambiguous. The material sequenced was CD4+ T cells from PBMCs. The receptor comes from a human donor with Susac syndrome. Here the CDR3 reads CASSPSTEANYGYTF. The DNA for the CDR3 is TGTGCCAGCTCACCATCTACGGAAGCTAACTATGGCTACACCTTC.